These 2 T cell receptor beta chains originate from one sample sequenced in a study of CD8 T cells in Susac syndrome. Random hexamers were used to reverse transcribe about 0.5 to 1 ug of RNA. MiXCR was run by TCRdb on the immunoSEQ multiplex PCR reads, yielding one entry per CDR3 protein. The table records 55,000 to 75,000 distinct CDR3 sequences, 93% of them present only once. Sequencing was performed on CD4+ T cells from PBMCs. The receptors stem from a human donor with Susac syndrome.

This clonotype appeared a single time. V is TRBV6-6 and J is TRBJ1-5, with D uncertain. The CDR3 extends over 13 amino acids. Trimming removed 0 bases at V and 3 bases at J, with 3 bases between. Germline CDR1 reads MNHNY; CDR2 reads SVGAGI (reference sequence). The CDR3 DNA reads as TGTGCCAGCAGTTACTCGACCAATCAGCCCCAGCATTTT. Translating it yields CASSYSTNQPQHF.

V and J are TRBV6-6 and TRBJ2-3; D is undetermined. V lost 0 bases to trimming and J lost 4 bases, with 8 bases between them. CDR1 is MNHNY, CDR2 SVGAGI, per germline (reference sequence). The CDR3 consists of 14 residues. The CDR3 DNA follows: TGTGCCAGCAGTTACTCGGCTGGGGCAGATACGCAGTATTTT. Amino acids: CASSYSAGADTQYF.